Listed here is a single T cell receptor beta chain. Method: immunoSEQ multiplex PCR; TCRdb's copy keeps in-frame clones and lacks some. The sample shows over 80,000 clones, just under 85% of them seen only once. These data come from a study of control samples from healthy donors and cancer patients. The V and J ends lost 4 bases and 6 bases respectively, with 15 bases between them. The germline V gene has CDR1 GTSNPN and CDR2 SVGIG (reference sequence). This CDR3 is built from 14 residues. The J gene is TRBJ1-4, the V gene TRBV30; D may be TRBD1 (5 bases). The source material was blood. This TCR derives from a young man in good health. The CDR3 DNA sequence: TGTGCCTGGACCCCGTTCAGGGATCATGAAAAACTGTTTTTT. Protein sequence: CAWTPFRDHEKLFF.